The table lists the clone carrying this T cell receptor (beta chain) with many counts. The antigen remains undetermined. Per germline, CDR1 DFQATT and CDR2 SNEGSKA (reference sequence). The V gene lost 4 bases and the J gene lost 4 bases, with 7 bases spanning the gap. This CDR3 has 11 amino acids. No cell fractionation was done, so the repertoire covers all unsorted peripheral blood T cells. An approximately 2.4 ml peripheral blood sample was taken for RNA. The record originates from a study of HIV-infected patients and healthy controls. Findings of the study overall: CMV-associated CDR3s mostly grew nonsignificantly during therapy, while HIV-associated CDR3s declined significantly.

Reverse transcription used 450 to 650 ng RNA and constant-region primers for alpha and beta. Each of the alpha and beta chains got its own library through chain-specific third strand synthesis with indices. The SP2 site served as the priming point for second strand synthesis. TCRdb itself ran the 5' RACE reads through MiXCR, one entry per CDR3 protein. The repertoire holds about 15,000 distinct CDR3 sequences, with about 5.4% as singletons. The chain links TRBV20-1 to TRBJ2-5; no clear D. The sample was blood. The clonotype originates from an adult in good health. CDR3 residues: CSAIKRETQYF. The CDR3 coding sequence is TGCAGTGCTATCAAAAGAGAGACCCAGTACTTC.